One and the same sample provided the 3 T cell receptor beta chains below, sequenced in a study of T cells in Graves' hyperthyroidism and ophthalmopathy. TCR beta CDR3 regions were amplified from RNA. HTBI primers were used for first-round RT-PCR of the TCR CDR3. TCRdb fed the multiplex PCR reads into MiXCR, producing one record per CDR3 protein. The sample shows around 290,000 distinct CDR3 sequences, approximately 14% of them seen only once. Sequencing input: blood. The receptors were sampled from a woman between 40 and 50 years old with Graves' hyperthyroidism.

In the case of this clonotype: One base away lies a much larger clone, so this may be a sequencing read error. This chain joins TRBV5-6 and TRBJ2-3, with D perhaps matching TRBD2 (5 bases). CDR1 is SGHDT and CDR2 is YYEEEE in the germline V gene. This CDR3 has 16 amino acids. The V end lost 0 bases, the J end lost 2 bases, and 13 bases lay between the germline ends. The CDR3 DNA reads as TGTGCCAGCAGCTTGGATGGGCGGGTATACACAGATACGCAGTATTTT. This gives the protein CASSLDGRVYTDTQYF.

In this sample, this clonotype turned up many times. The CDR3 is CASSSLLGQNTEAFF. In nucleotides, the CDR3 is TGTGCCAGCAGCTCCCTCCTTGGGCAGAACACTGAAGCTTTCTTT. The rearrangement uses TRBV7-9 and TRBJ1-1; D unclear. CDR3 length: 15 residues. CDR1 and CDR2 from the germline V gene are SEHNR and FQNEAQ (reference sequence). Trimming left V 4 bases short and J 1 base short, with 13 bases between.

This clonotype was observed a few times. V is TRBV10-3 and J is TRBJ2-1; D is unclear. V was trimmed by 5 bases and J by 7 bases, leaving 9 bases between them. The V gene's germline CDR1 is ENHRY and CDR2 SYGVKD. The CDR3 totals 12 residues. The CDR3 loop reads CAISLDSNEQFF. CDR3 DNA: TGTGCCATCAGTTTAGACTCTAATGAGCAGTTCTTC.